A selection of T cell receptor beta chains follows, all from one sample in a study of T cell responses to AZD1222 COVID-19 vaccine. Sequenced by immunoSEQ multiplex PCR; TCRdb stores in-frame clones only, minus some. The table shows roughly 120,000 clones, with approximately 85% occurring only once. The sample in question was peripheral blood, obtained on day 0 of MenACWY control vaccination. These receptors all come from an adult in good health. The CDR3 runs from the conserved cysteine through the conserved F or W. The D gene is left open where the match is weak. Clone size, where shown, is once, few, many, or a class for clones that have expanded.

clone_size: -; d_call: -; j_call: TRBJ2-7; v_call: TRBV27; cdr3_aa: CASSLSIQGPYEQYF; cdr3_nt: TGTGCCAGCAGTTTATCGATACAGGGACCCTACGAGCAGTACTTC
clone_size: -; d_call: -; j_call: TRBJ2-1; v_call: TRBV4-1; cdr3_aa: CASSQVITYNEQFF; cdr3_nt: TGCGCCAGCAGCCAAGTAATTACCTACAATGAGCAGTTCTTC
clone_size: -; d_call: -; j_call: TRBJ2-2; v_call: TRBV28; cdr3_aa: CASTTDRNTGELFF; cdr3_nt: TGTGCCAGCACCACGGACAGGAACACCGGGGAGCTGTTTTTT
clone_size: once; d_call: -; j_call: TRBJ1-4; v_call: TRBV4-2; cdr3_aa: CASSPKLRDGRNEKLFF; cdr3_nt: TGTGCCAGCAGCCCAAAACTAAGGGACGGACGAAATGAAAAACTGTTTTTT
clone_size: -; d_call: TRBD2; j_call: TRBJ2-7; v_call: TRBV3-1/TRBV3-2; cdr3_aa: CASSQRGAYEQYF; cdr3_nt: TGTGCCAGCAGCCAGCGGGGGGCCTACGAGCAGTACTTC
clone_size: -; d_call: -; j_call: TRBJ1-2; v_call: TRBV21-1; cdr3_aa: CASSNSSRGQGSAGYTF; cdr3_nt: TGTGCCAGCAGCAATTCGTCCAGGGGGCAGGGGAGCGCGGGCTACACCTTC
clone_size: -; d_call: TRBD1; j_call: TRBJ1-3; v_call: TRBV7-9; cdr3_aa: CASSSGQASSGNTIYF; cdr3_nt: TGTGCCAGCAGCTCGGGACAGGCAAGCTCCGGAAACACCATATATTTT
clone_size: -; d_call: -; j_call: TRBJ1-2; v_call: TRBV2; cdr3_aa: CASSEGPVGVNYGYTF; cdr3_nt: TGTGCCAGCAGTGAAGGGCCAGTAGGGGTGAACTATGGCTACACCTTC
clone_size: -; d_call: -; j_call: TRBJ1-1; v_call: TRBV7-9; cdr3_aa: CASSLEGRVTEAFF; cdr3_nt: TGTGCCAGCAGCTTAGAGGGGCGGGTCACTGAAGCTTTCTTT
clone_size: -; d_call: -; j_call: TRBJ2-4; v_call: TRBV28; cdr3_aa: CASSVGMNIQYF; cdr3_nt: TGTGCCAGCAGTGTAGGGATGAACATTCAGTACTTC
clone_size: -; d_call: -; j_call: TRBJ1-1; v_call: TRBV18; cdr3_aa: CASSPQGQNTEAFF; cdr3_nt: TGTGCCAGCTCACCACAGGGGCAGAACACTGAAGCTTTCTTT
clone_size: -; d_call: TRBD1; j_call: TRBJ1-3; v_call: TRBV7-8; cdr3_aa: CASSLTGGGNTIYF; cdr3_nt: TGTGCCAGCAGCCTGACAGGGGGAGGAAACACCATATATTTT
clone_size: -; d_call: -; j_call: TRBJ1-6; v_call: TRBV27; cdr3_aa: CASSLYSQVYNSPLHF; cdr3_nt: TGTGCCAGCAGTTTGTACAGTCAGGTATATAATTCACCCCTCCACTTT
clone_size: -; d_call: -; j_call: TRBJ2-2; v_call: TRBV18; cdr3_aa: CASSNQGSNTGELFF; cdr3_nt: TGTGCCAGCTCAAATCAGGGGTCGAACACCGGGGAGCTGTTTTTT
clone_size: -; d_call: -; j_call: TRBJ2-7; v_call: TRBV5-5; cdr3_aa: CASSLGLGGALYEQYF; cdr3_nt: TGTGCCAGCAGCTTGGGGTTGGGGGGAGCCCTCTACGAGCAGTACTTC
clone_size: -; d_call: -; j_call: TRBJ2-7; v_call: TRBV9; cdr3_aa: CASSAGVEQYF; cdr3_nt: TGTGCCAGCAGCGCAGGGGTAGAGCAGTACTTC
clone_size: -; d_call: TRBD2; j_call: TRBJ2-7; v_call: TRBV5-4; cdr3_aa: CASSPSGGATYEQYF; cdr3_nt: TGTGCCAGCAGCCCTAGCGGGGGGGCTACCTACGAGCAGTACTTC
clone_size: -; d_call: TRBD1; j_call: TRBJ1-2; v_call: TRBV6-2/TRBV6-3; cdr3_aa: CASSYGPGQGFYGYTF; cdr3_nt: TGTGCCAGCAGTTACGGCCCAGGACAGGGATTCTATGGCTACACCTTC
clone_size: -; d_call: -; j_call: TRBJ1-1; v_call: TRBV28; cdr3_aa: CASSPASYTEAFF; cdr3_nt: TGTGCCAGCAGCCCGGCCTCATACACTGAAGCTTTCTTT
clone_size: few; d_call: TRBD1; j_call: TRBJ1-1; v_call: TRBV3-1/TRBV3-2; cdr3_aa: CASGTGTREAFF; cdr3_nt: TGTGCCAGCGGGACAGGGACCCGTGAAGCTTTCTTT
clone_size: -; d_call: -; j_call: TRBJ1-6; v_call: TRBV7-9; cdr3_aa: CAIHSGRENSPLHF; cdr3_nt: TGTGCCATACACTCTGGGCGAGAAAATTCACCCCTCCACTTT
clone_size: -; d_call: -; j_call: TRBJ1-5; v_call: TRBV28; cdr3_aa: CASTAGTSNQPQHF; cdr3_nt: TGTGCCAGCACGGCGGGAACTAGCAATCAGCCCCAGCATTTT
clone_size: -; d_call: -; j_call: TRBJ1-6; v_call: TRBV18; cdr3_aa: CASSPTQGRNSPLHF; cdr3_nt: TGTGCCAGCTCACCCACCCAGGGTCGAAATTCACCCCTCCACTTT
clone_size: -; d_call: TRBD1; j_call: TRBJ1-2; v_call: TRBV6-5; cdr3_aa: CASSYSGQGKRNGYTF; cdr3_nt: TGTGCCAGCAGTTACTCGGGACAGGGGAAACGGAATGGCTACACCTTC
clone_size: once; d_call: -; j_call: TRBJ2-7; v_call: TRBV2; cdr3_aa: CASRRQVSYEQYF; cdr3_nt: TGTGCCAGCAGACGACAGGTCTCCTACGAGCAGTACTTC
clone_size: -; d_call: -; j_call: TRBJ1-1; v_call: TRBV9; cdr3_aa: CASSVRQAATEAFF; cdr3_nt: TGTGCCAGCAGCGTGAGGCAGGCGGCCACTGAAGCTTTCTTT
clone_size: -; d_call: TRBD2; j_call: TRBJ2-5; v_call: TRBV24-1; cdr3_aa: CATSGGGSQETQYF; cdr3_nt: TGTGCCACCAGTGGCGGGGGGTCCCAAGAGACCCAGTACTTC
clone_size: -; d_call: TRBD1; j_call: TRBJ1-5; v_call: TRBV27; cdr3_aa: CASRKAGTGIGVISNQPQHF; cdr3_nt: TGTGCCAGCAGAAAGGCCGGGACAGGGATTGGGGTCATTAGCAATCAGCCCCAGCATTTT
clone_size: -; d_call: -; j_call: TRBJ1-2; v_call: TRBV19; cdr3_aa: CASTERAGDYGYTF; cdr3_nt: TGTGCCAGTACCGAAAGGGCAGGGGACTATGGCTACACCTTC
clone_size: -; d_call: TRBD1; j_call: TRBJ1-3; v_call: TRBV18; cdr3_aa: CASSPDRTGNTIYF; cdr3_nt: TGTGCCAGCTCACCGGACAGGACTGGAAACACCATATATTTT
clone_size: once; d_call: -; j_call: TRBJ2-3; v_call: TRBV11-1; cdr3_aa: CASSPPGSSTDTQYF; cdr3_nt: TGTGCCAGCAGCCCCCCGGGGTCGAGCACAGATACGCAGTATTTT
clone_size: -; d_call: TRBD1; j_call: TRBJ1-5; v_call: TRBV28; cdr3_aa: CASSPQGGELYSNQPQHF; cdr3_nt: TGTGCCAGCAGTCCCCAAGGGGGCGAACTTTATAGCAATCAGCCCCAGCATTTT
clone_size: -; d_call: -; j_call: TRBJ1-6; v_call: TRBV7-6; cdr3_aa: CASSFSQGGGGSPLHF; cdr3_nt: TGTGCCAGCAGCTTTTCACAGGGCGGAGGGGGTTCACCCCTCCACTTT
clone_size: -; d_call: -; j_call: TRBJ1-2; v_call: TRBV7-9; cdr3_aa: CASSLGQVGYTF; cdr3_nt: TGTGCCAGCAGCTTAGGACAGGTGGGCTACACCTTC
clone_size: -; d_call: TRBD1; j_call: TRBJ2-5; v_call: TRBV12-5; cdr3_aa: CASGRGQGVETQYF; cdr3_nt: TGTGCTAGTGGACGGGGACAGGGGGTGGAGACCCAGTACTTC
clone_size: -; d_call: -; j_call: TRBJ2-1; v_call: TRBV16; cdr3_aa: CASSQTGEGGEQFF; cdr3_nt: TGTGCCAGCAGCCAGACGGGAGAGGGTGGTGAGCAGTTCTTC
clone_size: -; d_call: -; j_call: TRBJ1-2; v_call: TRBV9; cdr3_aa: CASSGSGFNYGYTF; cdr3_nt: TGTGCCAGCAGTGGATCGGGTTTCAACTATGGCTACACCTTC
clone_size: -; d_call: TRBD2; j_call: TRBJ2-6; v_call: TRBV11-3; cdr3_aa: CASSSGGTSGSGANVLTF; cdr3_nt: TGTGCCAGCAGCTCAGGGGGGACTAGCGGCTCTGGGGCCAACGTCCTGACTTTC
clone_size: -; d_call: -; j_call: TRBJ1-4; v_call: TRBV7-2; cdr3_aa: CASSLDGTAAEKLFF; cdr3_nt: TGTGCCAGCAGCTTAGACGGGACCGCCGCTGAAAAACTGTTTTTT
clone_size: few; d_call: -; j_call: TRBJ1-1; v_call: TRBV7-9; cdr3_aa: CASSLFGGETEAFF; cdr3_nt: TGTGCCAGCAGCTTGTTTGGGGGAGAAACTGAAGCTTTCTTT
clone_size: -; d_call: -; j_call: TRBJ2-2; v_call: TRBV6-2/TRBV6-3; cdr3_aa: CASSTGKWELFF; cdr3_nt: TGTGCCAGCAGTACAGGGAAGTGGGAGCTGTTTTTT
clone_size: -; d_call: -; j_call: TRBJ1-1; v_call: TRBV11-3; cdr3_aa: CASSLGRRTEAFF; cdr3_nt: TGTGCCAGCAGCCTCGGTCGAAGGACTGAAGCTTTCTTT
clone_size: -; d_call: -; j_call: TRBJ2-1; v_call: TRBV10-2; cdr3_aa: CASSEQAGPSYEQFF; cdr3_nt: TGCGCCAGCAGTGAACAGGCAGGCCCCTCGTATGAGCAGTTCTTC
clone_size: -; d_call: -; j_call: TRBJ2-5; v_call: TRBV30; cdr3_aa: CACRAKGTQYF; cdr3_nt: TGTGCCTGCCGCGCCAAGGGGACCCAGTACTTC
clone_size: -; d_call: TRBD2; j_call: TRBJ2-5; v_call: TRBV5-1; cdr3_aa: CASNEVLAGQETQYF; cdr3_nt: TGCGCCAGCAACGAGGTCCTAGCGGGCCAAGAGACCCAGTACTTC
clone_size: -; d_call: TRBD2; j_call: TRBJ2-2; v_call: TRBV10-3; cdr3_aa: CAISGGAPANTGELFF; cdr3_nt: TGTGCCATCAGCGGGGGGGCTCCTGCGAACACCGGGGAGCTGTTTTTT
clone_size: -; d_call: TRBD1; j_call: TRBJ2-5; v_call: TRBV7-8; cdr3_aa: CASSVGQAQETQYF; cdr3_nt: TGTGCCAGCAGCGTGGGACAGGCTCAAGAGACCCAGTACTTC
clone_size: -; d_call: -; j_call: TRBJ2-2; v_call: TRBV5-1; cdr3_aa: CASSPRGLDPRELFF; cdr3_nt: TGCGCCAGCAGCCCCCGGGGGCTTGACCCCCGGGAGCTGTTTTTT
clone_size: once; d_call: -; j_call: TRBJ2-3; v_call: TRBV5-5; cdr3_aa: CASSIRTYTDTQYF; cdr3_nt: TGTGCCAGCAGCATTCGGACCTACACAGATACGCAGTATTTT
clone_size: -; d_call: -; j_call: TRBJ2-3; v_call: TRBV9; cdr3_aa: CASSPRMHQNTQYF; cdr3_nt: TGTGCCAGCAGCCCGCGAATGCACCAAAATACGCAGTATTTT
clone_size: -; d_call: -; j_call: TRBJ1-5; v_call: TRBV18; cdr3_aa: CASSPRGEINQPQHF; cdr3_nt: TGTGCCAGCTCACCTCGGGGCGAGATCAATCAGCCCCAGCATTTT
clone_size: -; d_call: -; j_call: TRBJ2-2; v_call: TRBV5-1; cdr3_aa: CASRPGTQNTGELFF; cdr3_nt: TGCGCCAGCAGACCCGGGACGCAGAACACCGGGGAGCTGTTTTTT
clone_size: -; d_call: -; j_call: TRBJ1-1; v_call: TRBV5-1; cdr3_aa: CASSLRQGPGSGTEAFF; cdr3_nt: TGCGCCAGCAGCTTGAGGCAGGGCCCAGGCTCGGGCACTGAAGCTTTCTTT
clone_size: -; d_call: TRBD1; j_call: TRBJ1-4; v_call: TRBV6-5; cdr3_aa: CASSYWDRENEKLFF; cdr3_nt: TGTGCCAGCAGTTACTGGGACAGGGAGAATGAAAAACTGTTTTTT
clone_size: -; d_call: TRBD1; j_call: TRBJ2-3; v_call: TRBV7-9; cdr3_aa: CASSRIGTGVTDTQYF; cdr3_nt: TGTGCCAGCAGCCGAATAGGGACAGGAGTCACAGATACGCAGTATTTT
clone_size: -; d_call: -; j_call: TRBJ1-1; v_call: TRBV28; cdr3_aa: CASRATANAFF; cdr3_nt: TGTGCCAGCAGGGCGACAGCTAACGCTTTCTTT